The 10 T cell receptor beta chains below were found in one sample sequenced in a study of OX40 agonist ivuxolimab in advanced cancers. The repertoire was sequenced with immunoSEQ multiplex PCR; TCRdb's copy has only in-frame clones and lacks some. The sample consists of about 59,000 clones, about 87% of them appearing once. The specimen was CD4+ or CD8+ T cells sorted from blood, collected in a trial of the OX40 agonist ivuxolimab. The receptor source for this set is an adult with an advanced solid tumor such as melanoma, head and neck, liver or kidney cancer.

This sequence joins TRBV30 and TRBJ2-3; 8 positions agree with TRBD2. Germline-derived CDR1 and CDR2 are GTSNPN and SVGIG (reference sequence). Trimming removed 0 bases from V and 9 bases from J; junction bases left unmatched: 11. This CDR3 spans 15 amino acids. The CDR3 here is CAWSVHLAGEGTQYF. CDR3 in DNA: TGTGCCTGGAGTGTACATCTAGCGGGTGAGGGCACGCAGTATTTT.

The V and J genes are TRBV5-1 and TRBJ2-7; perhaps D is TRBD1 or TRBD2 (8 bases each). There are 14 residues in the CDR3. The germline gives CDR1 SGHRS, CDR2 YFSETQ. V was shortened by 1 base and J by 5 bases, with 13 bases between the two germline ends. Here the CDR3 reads CASSLTGGLDEQYF. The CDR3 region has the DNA TGCGCCAGCAGCTTGACAGGGGGACTAGACGAGCAGTACTTC.

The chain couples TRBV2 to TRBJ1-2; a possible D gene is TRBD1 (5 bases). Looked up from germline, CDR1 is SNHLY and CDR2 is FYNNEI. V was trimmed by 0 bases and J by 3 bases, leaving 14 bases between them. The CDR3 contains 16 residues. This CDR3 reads CASSEAGTQGDYGYTF. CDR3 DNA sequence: TGTGCCAGCAGTGAAGCCGGCACCCAGGGCGACTATGGCTACACCTTC.

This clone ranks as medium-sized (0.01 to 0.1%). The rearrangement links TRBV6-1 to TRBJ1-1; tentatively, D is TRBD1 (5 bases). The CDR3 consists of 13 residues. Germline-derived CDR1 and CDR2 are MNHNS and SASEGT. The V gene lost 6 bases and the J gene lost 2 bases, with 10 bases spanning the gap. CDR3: CASRDTQNTEAFF. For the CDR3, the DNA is TGTGCCAGCAGGGACACACAAAACACTGAAGCTTTCTTT.

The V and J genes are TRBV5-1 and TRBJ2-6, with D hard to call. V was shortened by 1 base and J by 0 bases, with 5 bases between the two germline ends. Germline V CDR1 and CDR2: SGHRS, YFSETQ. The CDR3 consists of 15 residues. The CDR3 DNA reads TGCGCCAGCAGCTTGAGAGTCTCTGGGGCCAACGTCCTGACTTTC. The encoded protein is CASSLRVSGANVLTF.

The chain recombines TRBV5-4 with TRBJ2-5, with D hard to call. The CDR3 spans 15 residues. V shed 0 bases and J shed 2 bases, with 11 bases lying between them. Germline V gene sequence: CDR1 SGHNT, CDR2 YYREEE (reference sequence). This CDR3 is CASSLAEKGQETQYF. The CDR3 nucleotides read TGTGCCAGCAGCTTGGCTGAAAAAGGGCAAGAGACCCAGTACTTC.

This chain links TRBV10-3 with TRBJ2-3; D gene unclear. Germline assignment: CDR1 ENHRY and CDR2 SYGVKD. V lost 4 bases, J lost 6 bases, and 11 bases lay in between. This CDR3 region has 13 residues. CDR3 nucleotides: TGTGCCATCAGTGGGGAAATGACGGATACGCAGTATTTT. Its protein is CAISGEMTDTQYF.

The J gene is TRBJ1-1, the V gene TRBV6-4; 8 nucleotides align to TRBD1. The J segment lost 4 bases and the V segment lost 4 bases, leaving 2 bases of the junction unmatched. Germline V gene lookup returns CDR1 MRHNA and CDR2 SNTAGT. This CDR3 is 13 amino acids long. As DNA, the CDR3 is TGTGCCAGCAGTGCTGACAGGGGCACTGAAGCTTTCTTT. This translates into CASSADRGTEAFF.

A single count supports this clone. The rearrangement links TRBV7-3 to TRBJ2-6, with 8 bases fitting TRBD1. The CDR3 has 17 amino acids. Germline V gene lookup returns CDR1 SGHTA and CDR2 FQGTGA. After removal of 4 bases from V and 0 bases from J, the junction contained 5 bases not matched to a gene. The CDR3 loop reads CASSSGTGNSGANVLTF. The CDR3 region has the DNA TGTGCCAGCAGCTCCGGGACAGGCAACTCTGGGGCCAACGTCCTGACTTTC.

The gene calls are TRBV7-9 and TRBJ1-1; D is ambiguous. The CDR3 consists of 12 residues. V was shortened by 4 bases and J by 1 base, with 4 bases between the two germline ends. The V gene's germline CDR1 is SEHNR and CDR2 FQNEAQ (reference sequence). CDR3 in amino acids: CASSSQNTEAFF. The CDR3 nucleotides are TGTGCCAGCAGCTCACAGAACACTGAAGCTTTCTTT.